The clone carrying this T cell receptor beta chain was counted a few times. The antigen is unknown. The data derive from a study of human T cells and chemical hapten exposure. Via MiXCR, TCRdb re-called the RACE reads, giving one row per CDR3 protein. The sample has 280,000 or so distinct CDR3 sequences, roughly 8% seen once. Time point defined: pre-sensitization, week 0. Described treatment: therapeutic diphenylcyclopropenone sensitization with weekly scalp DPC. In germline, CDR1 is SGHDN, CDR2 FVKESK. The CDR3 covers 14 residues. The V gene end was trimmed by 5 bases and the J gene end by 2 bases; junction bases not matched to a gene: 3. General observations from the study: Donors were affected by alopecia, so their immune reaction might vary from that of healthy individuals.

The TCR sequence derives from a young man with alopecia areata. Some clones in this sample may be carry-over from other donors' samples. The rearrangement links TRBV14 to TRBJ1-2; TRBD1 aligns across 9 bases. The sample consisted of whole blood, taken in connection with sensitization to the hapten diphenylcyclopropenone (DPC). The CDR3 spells CASSFGQGNYGYTF. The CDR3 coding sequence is TGTGCCAGCAGCTTCGGACAGGGGAACTATGGCTACACCTTC.